Here is one TCR beta chain with its context. Its cognate antigen has yet to be identified. One base away there is no much larger clone; base qualities are not given. The V end loses 2 bases and the J end loses 5 bases, and a stretch of 12 bases separates them. The CDR3, from cysteine to phenylalanine, totals 15 residues. Only the CDR3 region is kept as DNA, spanning 45 bases read in frame from base 1. CDR1 and CDR2 are read off the germline V gene (reference sequence) as LGHDT and YNNKEL. The data were obtained in a study of blood T cell repertoires in COVID-19 (TCRdb year 2020). Regarding the research as a whole: Samples from collaborators originated in the United States, Italy and Spain and spanned both the acute and convalescent phases of COVID-19. The dataset comprised deeply sampled blood TCRbeta repertoires from subjects exposed to, actively infected with, or recovered from COVID-19. The repertoires were made available in a free public database intended to serve as a resource for research on the immune response to SARS-CoV-2. The samples were drawn from two sources: the first 160 participants of the ongoing ImmuneRACE study, and some 1,300 subjects contributed by 6 global collaborators. A de-identified subject ID, COVID-19 status, age in years and sex were almost always included in the sample metadata. Where available, HLA class I and class II types were obtained from metadata supplied by the sample provider rather than from assay-based typing. The material from the prospective study consisted of cDNA or gDNA derived from T cells, B-cell-depleted T cells, or PBMCs. What the work shows at the level of the full study, not this receptor alone: The amount of clinical and demographic metadata varied by source and participant and was provided uncurated.

TCRbeta CDR3 regions were amplified from genomic DNA using the immunoSEQ Assay, a bias-controlled multiplex PCR. For the original study's pipeline: Within the assay, amplification of reference gene primers was used to estimate how many nucleated cells each sample contained. To quantify the absolute abundance of each unique TCRbeta CDR3 rearrangement, sequence reads were collapsed and filtered. For each sample, productive Simpson clonality was calculated by taking the square root of Simpson's diversity index across productive rearrangements. Here the immuneACCESS table is served through TCRdb, limited to in-frame sequences with V and J called. Missing clones are a known gap in these copies; in checked studies unresolved V genes cover under half, and the rest lacks a known reason. That table is the source of V, J and clone size, and D and trimming were worked out from the DNA. The sample table records 37,000 or so clones; roughly 89% of these occur just once. Of the sample, roughly 6.2% is held by the ten largest clones.

The collaborating institutions used their own protocols to collect whole blood in K2EDTA tubes. For TCRbeta analysis, collaborators shipped samples in one of three forms: frozen whole blood, isolated PBMCs, or DNA extracted from either of those sample types. The rearrangement combines TRBV3-1 (or the pseudogene TRBV3-2) with TRBJ2-2; 5 matching bases give a weak D call of TRBD2. The receptor's source is a human donor in a cohort sampled during active COVID-19. Material for sequencing was peripheral blood. The CDR3 region reads CASSQRTPGTGELFF. The DNA sequence is given as TGTGCCAGCAGCCAAAGGACCCCGGGGACCGGGGAGCTGTTTTTT.